Following are 24 T cell receptor beta chains from one sample sequenced in a study of a mutant IDH1 vaccine in newly diagnosed glioma (dated by TCRdb to the early 2020s). Library construction relied on the immunoSEQ multiplex PCR assay. TCRdb limited this immuneACCESS table to in-frame rearrangements with V and J called. A share of clones is missing; checked studies link under half to unresolved V genes, and the rest is unexplained. The sample data list about 32,000 clones, and under 85% of these were observed just once. Roughly 8.8% of the sample belongs to the ten largest clones. The intended sense of this specimen's time point label: week 35, safety follow-up. A 20-mer mutant IDH1 peptide at 300 micrograms in Montanide made up each vaccine dose, which was injected subcutaneously together with topical imiquimod. Their antigens are not known. The sample was PBMCs, taken from a glioma patient whose treatment included an IDH1 peptide vaccine. All receptors come from a young woman with glioma. Some clones in this sample may be carry-over from other donors' samples.

The chain is built from TRBV19 and TRBJ2-7; D is possibly TRBD2 (6 bases). The germline V gene encodes CDR1 LNHDA and CDR2 SQIVND (reference sequence). The length of the CDR3 is 15 residues. Trimming removed 0 bases at V and 0 bases at J, with 9 bases between. CDR3 DNA sequence: TGTGCCAGTAGTATAGACCCCGGGAGCTCCTACGAGCAGTACTTC. Translating it yields CASSIDPGSSYEQYF.

The rearrangement links TRBV27 to TRBJ2-1; no clear D gene. The CDR3 loop spans 13 amino acids. Germline-derived CDR1 and CDR2 are MNHEY and SMNVEV (reference sequence). V was trimmed by 3 bases and J by 4 bases, leaving 7 bases between them. In DNA form, the CDR3 reads TGTGCCAGCAGTTTTGTGGGTTACAATGAGCAGTTCTTC. Its translation is CASSFVGYNEQFF.

Only one count was recorded for this clone. J is TRBJ1-5 and V is TRBV19; D possibly corresponds to TRBD1 (5 bases). Trimming left V 6 bases short and J 1 base short, with 13 bases between. Germline CDR1 reads LNHDA; CDR2 reads SQIVND (reference sequence). The CDR3 is made up of 15 amino acids. CDR3 coding DNA: TGTGCCAGTAGAACCCACCAGGGAAGCAATCAGCCCCAGCATTTT. Encoded protein: CASRTHQGSNQPQHF.

This clone occurred a few times. The V gene is TRBV29-1, the J gene TRBJ1-1; D gene ambiguous. Trimming removed 0 bases at V and 0 bases at J, with 5 bases between. Germline lookup yields CDR1 SQVTM and CDR2 ANQGSEA. This CDR3 region has 13 residues. The CDR3 coding sequence is TGCAGCGTTGAAGAACAGATGAACACTGAAGCTTTCTTT. Its translation: CSVEEQMNTEAFF.

V gene TRBV7-9 combines with J gene TRBJ2-7; D unresolved. V was shortened by 5 bases and J by 3 bases, with 11 bases between the two germline ends. The CDR3 sequence is 13 residues long. Germline V gene lookup returns CDR1 SEHNR and CDR2 FQNEAQ (reference sequence). CDR3 sequence: CASSHRGNYEQYF. CDR3 bases: TGTGCCAGCAGCCACCGCGGAAACTACGAGCAGTACTTC.

The rearrangement uses TRBV28 and TRBJ2-1; the D is unclear. Trimming cost V 5 bases and J 9 bases, with 8 bases left between them. The CDR3 covers 11 residues. The germline gives CDR1 MDHEN, CDR2 SYDVKM. CDR3 protein: CASSLLGEQFF. The CDR3, as DNA: TGTGCCAGCAGTCTTCTGGGTGAGCAGTTCTTC.

The J gene is TRBJ1-5, the V gene TRBV4-3; 7 bases line up with TRBD1. CDR1 LGHNA and CDR2 YSLEER come from the germline V gene. The CDR3 has 17 amino acids. Unmatched junction bases numbered 5, after V lost 0 bases and J lost 0 bases. The CDR3, as DNA: TGCGCCAGCAGCCAAGACGCCCAGGGGGGTAGCAATCAGCCCCAGCATTTT. Translating gives CASSQDAQGGSNQPQHF.

This clone was detected only a few times. The rearrangement joins TRBV5-6 to TRBJ1-5; D possibly corresponds to TRBD1 (5 bases). The V gene's germline CDR1 is SGHDT and CDR2 YYEEEE. V was cut by 1 base and J by 4 bases, with 12 bases left in between. This CDR3 contains 15 residues. The CDR3 region is CASSLSVGVNQPQHF. Written as DNA, the CDR3 is TGTGCCAGCAGCTTGTCGGTAGGGGTTAATCAGCCCCAGCATTTT.

The chain uses TRBV27 and TRBJ2-7; 8 nucleotides align to TRBD2. The CDR3 has 12 residues. The J segment lost 7 bases and the V segment lost 3 bases, leaving 2 bases of the junction unmatched. CDR1 is MNHEY and CDR2 is SMNVEV in the germline V gene (reference sequence). The CDR3 nucleotides read TGTGCCAGCAGTTTTACGGGGGGGGAGCAGTACTTC. This codes for CASSFTGGEQYF.

V is TRBV7-9 and J is TRBJ2-1; D may be TRBD2 (5 bases). The V gene's germline CDR1 is SEHNR and CDR2 FQNEAQ (reference sequence). Trimming left V 5 bases short and J 5 bases short, with 22 bases between. This CDR3 has 17 amino acids. CDR3 coding DNA: TGTGCCAGCAGCCCGCGACTATTGCCCGAGAGGAACAATGAGCAGTTCTTC. Its translation is CASSPRLLPERNNEQFF.

This clone was detected only once. This rearrangement joins TRBV4-1 to TRBJ1-3; 8 bases map to TRBD1. Germline CDR1 MGHRA, CDR2 YSYEKL. The CDR3 covers 16 residues. V was clipped by 5 bases and J by 0 bases; unmatched bases: 6. DNA for the CDR3: TGCGCCAGCAGCTCCCGGACAGGGCGCTCTGGAAACACCATATATTTT. It yields the protein CASSSRTGRSGNTIYF.

The V gene is TRBV7-9, the J gene TRBJ1-4, with no clear D. Trimming took 1 base from V and 8 from J, leaving 11 bases between them. The CDR3 is made up of 14 amino acids. The germline V gene encodes CDR1 SEHNR and CDR2 FQNEAQ (reference sequence). Written as DNA, the CDR3 is TGTGCCAGCAGCTTAGGAAGGGAGGAAGAAAAACTGTTTTTT. It translates to CASSLGREEEKLFF.

The V call is TRBV25-1, the J call TRBJ1-1; no clear D gene. From germline, CDR1 is MGHDK and CDR2 SYGVNS. Trimming pared 4 bases from V and 1 base from J, leaving 7 bases between. The CDR3 is 13 residues long. The CDR3 sequence is CASSVSENTEAFF. The DNA for the CDR3 is TGTGCCAGCAGTGTCTCAGAGAACACTGAAGCTTTCTTT. Based on the CDR3 plus reference TRBV25-1 and TRBJ1-1, the full variable domain is EADIYQTPRYLVIGTGKKITLECSQTMGHDKMYWYQQDPGMELHLIHYSYGVNSTEKGDLSSESTVSRIRTEHFPLTLESARPSHTSQYLCASSVSENTEAFFGQGTRLTVV.

The rearrangement uses TRBV5-1 and TRBJ2-7; D is ambiguous. The CDR3 consists of 13 residues. Germline assignment: CDR1 SGHRS and CDR2 YFSETQ. The ends were cut back, 3 bases at V and 2 bases at J, with 9 bases in the middle. CDR3 nucleotides: TGCGCCAGCAGCTGGGATCTACCCTACGAGCAGTACTTC. This sequence encodes CASSWDLPYEQYF.

This chain joins TRBV5-5 and TRBJ1-4; D may be TRBD1 (5 bases). V was shortened by 5 bases and J by 4 bases, with 24 bases between the two germline ends. The CDR3 contains 18 residues. The V gene's germline CDR1 is SGHKS and CDR2 YYEKEE (reference sequence). This chain's CDR3 is CASSSQRGRAADNEKLFF. For the CDR3, the DNA is TGTGCCAGCAGTTCTCAGAGGGGCCGCGCGGCTGATAATGAAAAACTGTTTTTT.

The chain is built from TRBV5-4 and TRBJ2-5, with D perhaps TRBD1 (6 bases). The DNA end lines up better with TRBJ2-7; the J call may be wrong. Germline CDR1 and CDR2: SGHNT and YYREEE (reference sequence). This CDR3 spans 13 amino acids. The CDR3 reads CASSLAGEYEQYF. The CDR3, as DNA: TGTGCCAGCAGCTTGGCAGGGGAATACGAGCAGTACTTC.

Only a few counts were recorded for this clone. The chain is built from TRBV4-1 and TRBJ1-1; D might be TRBD1 (6 bases). The CDR3 is 17 amino acids. V was clipped by 3 bases and J by 0 bases, with 17 bases between them. Germline V gives CDR1 MGHRA, CDR2 YSYEKL. The CDR3 DNA sequence: TGCGCCAGCAGCCAGCCGCTCCGGGACACCTTGAACACTGAAGCTTTCTTT. Translation gives CASSQPLRDTLNTEAFF.

To note about this clone: Other DNA sequences in the same sample also yield this CDR3. V is TRBV15 and J is TRBJ1-1; D might be TRBD1 (5 bases). Trimming shortened V by 3 bases and J by 4 bases, and 15 bases separated the two germline ends. Per germline, CDR1 LNHNV and CDR2 YYDKDF (reference sequence). The CDR3 totals 15 residues. The CDR3 here is CATSSQAGLGTEAFF. The CDR3 bases are TGTGCCACCAGCAGCCAGGCAGGGTTGGGCACTGAAGCTTTCTTT.

This clone was picked up one time. The chain couples TRBV6-6 to TRBJ2-7, with TRBD1 matching over 8 bases. The germline CDR1 and CDR2 sequences are MNHNY and SVGAGI (reference sequence). The junction had 9 bases not matched to a gene; V was cut back by 5 bases and J by 0 bases. The CDR3 contains 16 residues. CDR3 sequence (DNA): TGTGCCAGCAGTGGGAAACCGGGACAGGCCTCCTACGAGCAGTACTTC. Translated: CASSGKPGQASYEQYF.

The genes are TRBV30 and TRBJ1-5; D gene uncertain. CDR1 and CDR2 (germline): GTSNPN, SVGIG (reference sequence). The CDR3 covers 13 residues. V dropped 2 bases and J dropped 2 bases, with 7 bases sitting between them. CDR3: CAWSPYGNQPQHF. As DNA, the CDR3 is TGTGCCTGGAGTCCCTATGGCAATCAGCCCCAGCATTTT. Filled out from reference TRBV30 and TRBJ1-5, the complete variable domain reads SQTIHQWPATLVQPVGSPLSLECTVEGTSNPNLYWYRQAAGRGLQLLFYSVGIGQISSEVPQNLSASRPQDRQFILSSKKLLLSDSGFYLCAWSPYGNQPQHFGDGTRLSIL.

This sequence joins TRBV6-1 and TRBJ1-1; D is unclear. CDR1 is MNHNS, CDR2 SASEGT, per germline. This CDR3 region has 11 residues. V lost 3 bases to trimming and J lost 10 bases, with 9 bases between them. The CDR3 DNA follows: TGTGCCAGCAGTGAGGGGAGGAGAGCTTTCTTT. Translated, it gives CASSEGRRAFF.

This chain links TRBV10-3 with TRBJ1-2; TRBD1 is a possible D gene (5 bases). The V end was cut by 7 bases, the J end by 7 bases, with 19 bases between. The CDR3 is 14 amino acids. Germline CDR1 reads ENHRY; CDR2 reads SYGVKD. CDR3 sequence: CAIKVGPLGGGYTF. The CDR3 DNA sequence: TGTGCCATCAAGGTGGGACCCCTGGGGGGTGGCTACACCTTC.

The chain joins TRBV10-1 to TRBJ2-7; the D gene could be TRBD1 or TRBD2 (5 bases each). Germline V gives CDR1 WNHNN, CDR2 SYGVQD (reference sequence). This CDR3 comprises 17 residues. V lost 0 bases and J lost 4, with 19 bases in between. CDR3 region: CASSESEGRLYRYEQYF. CDR3 sequence (DNA): TGCGCCAGCAGTGAGTCTGAGGGACGGCTGTACCGGTACGAGCAGTACTTC.

The V and J genes are TRBV30 and TRBJ1-1; 7 bases fit TRBD1. V lost 3 bases and J lost 2; bases outside the gene matches: 3. Looked up from germline, CDR1 is GTSNPN and CDR2 is SVGIG (reference sequence). There are 13 residues in the CDR3. For the CDR3, the DNA is TGTGCCTGGAGCCGGACAGGCAACACTGAAGCTTTCTTT. Protein product: CAWSRTGNTEAFF.